The present TCR beta chain was sequenced within a study of cytomegalovirus exposure and HLA in healthy donors. PCR used 60 Vbeta primers and 13 Jbeta primers. Sequencing used immunoSEQ multiplex PCR; TCRdb keeps in-frame clones, though not all of them. The sample has approximately 250,000 clones, just under 80% seen once. This clone was counted a few times. Other DNA sequences within the sample encode an identical CDR3. Deletions cut 6 bases from V and 2 bases from J, with 13 bases between. The CDR3 is made up of 14 amino acids. The germline CDR1 and CDR2 sequences are MNHEY and SVGAGI. This chain connects TRBV6-5 to TRBJ1-1, with D tentatively TRBD1 (5 bases). Sample: PBMCs. This receptor was taken from a boy younger than 18 in good health and CMV-seronegative. The CDR3 region is CASSLRGGNTEAFF. In DNA, the CDR3 is TGTGCCAGCAGCCTCCGGGGGGGAAACACTGAAGCTTTCTTT.